Each of the 18 T cell receptor beta chains below was sequenced from the same sample in a study of PD-1 blockade in classical Hodgkin lymphoma. Method: immunoSEQ multiplex PCR; TCRdb's copy keeps in-frame clones and lacks some. The sample holds almost 100,000 clones, around 90% seen once. All patients experienced relapse after autologous stem cell transplantation, and brentuximab vedotin exposure was variable. The input for sequencing was peripheral blood mononuclear cells (PBMCs), taken at baseline. The source of these receptors is a human donor with classical Hodgkin lymphoma.

The rearrangement uses TRBV7-6 and TRBJ2-1; maybe TRBD1 (5 bases). The V end lost 3 bases, the J end lost 6 bases, and 12 bases lay between the germline ends. CDR3 length: 14 residues. In germline, CDR1 is SGHVS, CDR2 FNYEAQ. In DNA form, the CDR3 reads TGTGCCAGCAGCTTTTACGCAGGGATCAATGAGCAGTTCTTC. Protein product: CASSFYAGINEQFF.

This clone appeared once. The chain joins TRBV6-1 to TRBJ2-1; D is possibly TRBD1 or TRBD2 (5 bases each). The V end lost 5 bases, the J end lost 5 bases, and 10 bases lay between the germline ends. The length of the CDR3 is 13 residues. Germline assignment: CDR1 MNHNS and CDR2 SASEGT. The CDR3 sequence is CASSRGTDNEQFF. CDR3 sequence (DNA): TGTGCCAGCAGTAGAGGGACGGACAATGAGCAGTTCTTC.

The V and J genes are TRBV10-3 and TRBJ2-1, with 9 bases identical to TRBD1. The CDR3 loop spans 17 amino acids. Germline-derived CDR1 and CDR2 are ENHRY and SYGVKD. J gave up 9 bases and V 3 bases, and 15 bases lay outside the gene matches. The CDR3 nucleotides read TGTGCCATCAGTGATCATGAGGGGACAGGGCCAGGGGGTGAGCAGTTCTTC. Residues: CAISDHEGTGPGGEQFF.

J is TRBJ1-2 and V is TRBV6-1, with D perhaps TRBD1 (6 bases). V was cut by 3 bases and J by 3 bases, with 11 bases left in between. In germline, CDR1 is MNHNS, CDR2 SASEGT. CDR3 size: 14 residues. The DNA of the CDR3 is TGTGCCAGCAGTGAGACACAGGGAGACTATGGCTACACCTTC. It yields the protein CASSETQGDYGYTF.

The chain carries TRBV14 and TRBJ2-5, with TRBD1 matching 7 bases. From germline, CDR1 is SGHDN and CDR2 FVKESK. The CDR3 runs 16 residues. V was clipped by 1 base and J by 0 bases; unmatched bases: 5. In DNA form, the CDR3 reads TGTGCCAGCAGCCAAGCACAGGGGTTGTACCAAGAGACCCAGTACTTC. Protein sequence: CASSQAQGLYQETQYF.

This chain connects TRBV27 to TRBJ1-3; no reliable D call. V dropped 5 bases and J dropped 1 base, with 15 bases sitting between them. Per the germline V gene, CDR1 is MNHEY and CDR2 is SMNVEV (reference sequence). The CDR3 runs 16 residues. CDR3 loop: CASSLRGPRSGNTIYF. The CDR3 DNA sequence: TGTGCCAGCAGTCTGCGAGGGCCTAGGTCTGGAAACACCATATATTTT.

The chain links TRBV6-1 to TRBJ2-1; 8 bases map to TRBD1. V was clipped by 5 bases and J by 7 bases; unmatched bases: 7. The CDR3 totals 14 residues. Germline V CDR1 and CDR2: MNHNS, SASEGT. CDR3 in DNA: TGTGCCAGCAGTTTCGCGACAGGGGAAAATGAGCAGTTCTTC. Translation: CASSFATGENEQFF.

This clone appeared a single time. The genes are TRBV30 and TRBJ2-1; 13 nucleotides line up with TRBD2. V was pared by 4 bases and J by 9 bases, with 9 bases of the junction left unmatched. This CDR3 is 15 amino acids long. Germline V gene data show CDR1 as GTSNPN and CDR2 as SVGIG (reference sequence). CDR3 coding DNA: TGTGCCTGGAATTGGAGGACTAGCGGGAGAGGTGAGCAGTTCTTC. Its translation is CAWNWRTSGRGEQFF.

The chain couples TRBV9 to TRBJ2-3; 10 nucleotides line up with TRBD2. Per the germline V gene, CDR1 is SGDLS and CDR2 is YYNGEE. After removal of 4 bases from V and 3 bases from J, the junction contained 5 bases not matched to a gene. The CDR3 length is 15 residues. Written as DNA, the CDR3 is TGTGCCAGCAGCCCACTAGCGGGAAGGACAGATACGCAGTATTTT. Amino acids: CASSPLAGRTDTQYF.

This chain uses TRBV9 with TRBJ1-3; D is uncertain. The CDR3 loop spans 15 amino acids. Trimming stripped 4 bases from V and 0 bases from J, with 11 bases between. CDR1 is SGDLS, CDR2 YYNGEE, per germline. The CDR3 loop is CASSPTLGSGNTIYF. In DNA form, the CDR3 reads TGTGCCAGCAGCCCGACTCTAGGCTCTGGAAACACCATATATTTT.

V gene TRBV7-2 combines with J gene TRBJ2-5, with no clear D. The germline V gene encodes CDR1 SGHTA and CDR2 FQGNSA. V lost 3 bases and J 2 bases, leaving 7 bases between the germline ends. The CDR3 extends over 13 amino acids. CDR3 nucleotides: TGTGCCAGCAGCTTCTATCCACAAGAGACCCAGTACTTC. Protein: CASSFYPQETQYF.

The V and J genes are TRBV28 and TRBJ1-5; D unclear. Germline V gene sequence: CDR1 MDHEN, CDR2 SYDVKM. V was cut by 2 bases and J by 0 bases, with 20 bases left in between. The CDR3 extends over 19 amino acids. The CDR3 DNA is TGTGCCAGCAGTTTAGGGCTGGGATCGCAGGCGGGTAGCAATCAGCCCCAGCATTTT. This gives the protein CASSLGLGSQAGSNQPQHF.

The CDR3 DNA reads as TGTGCCAGTAGTTATAGTGGCAGGGGCCCGAACACCGGGGAGCTGTTTTTT. Translating gives CASSYSGRGPNTGELFF. The genes are TRBV19 and TRBJ2-2; D perhaps matches TRBD1 (6 bases). V lost 5 bases to trimming and J lost 0 bases, with 16 bases between them. The CDR3 contains 17 residues. Germline CDR1 is LNHDA and CDR2 is SQIVND (reference sequence).

This clone was seen just once. The V gene is TRBV6-1, the J gene TRBJ1-3; 9 bases are shared with TRBD1. This CDR3 has 17 amino acids. J gave up 2 bases and V 4 bases, and 9 bases lay outside the gene matches. Germline CDR1 and CDR2: MNHNS and SASEGT. DNA of the CDR3: TGTGCCAGCAGTGCGGTAACAGGGGGCCTCGCTGGAAACACCATATATTTT. It translates to CASSAVTGGLAGNTIYF.

The V call is TRBV4-1, the J call TRBJ2-1, with a tentative D call TRBD2 (6 bases). CDR1 and CDR2 from the germline V gene are MGHRA and YSYEKL. CDR3 length: 16 amino acids. Between the trimmed V and J ends, which lost 4 bases and 1 base, there was a span of 14 bases. DNA of the CDR3: TGCGCCAGCAGCCGGATAGCGGTAGTTTCCTACAATGAGCAGTTCTTC. The encoded protein is CASSRIAVVSYNEQFF.

This chain connects TRBV30 to TRBJ1-4; 7 bases fit TRBD1. There are 15 residues in the CDR3. CDR1 and CDR2 (germline): GTSNPN, SVGIG (reference sequence). The trim removed 2 bases at V and 5 bases at J, leaving 8 bases unmatched. CDR3 DNA sequence: TGTGCCTGGAGTCCTGGACAGGCAGACAATGAAAAACTGTTTTTT. This gives the protein CAWSPGQADNEKLFF.

The chain has TRBV27 and TRBJ2-1, with TRBD2 identical over 14 bases. This CDR3 comprises 18 residues. J was trimmed by 8 bases and V by 2 bases; bases with no gene match: 11. CDR1 is MNHEY and CDR2 is SMNVEV in the germline V gene (reference sequence). The CDR3 bases are TGTGCCAGCAGTTTAATCAGCGGACTAGCGGGAGGAGGGCATGAGCAGTTCTTC. It translates to CASSLISGLAGGGHEQFF.

V gene TRBV19 combines with J gene TRBJ1-5; TRBD1 might be the D (5 bases). CDR3 length equals 16 residues. In germline, CDR1 is LNHDA, CDR2 SQIVND (reference sequence). V was shortened by 2 bases and J by 5 bases, with 16 bases between the two germline ends. CDR3 in DNA: TGTGCCAGTAGTATAACGGGGGGAGATGGGTATCAGCCCCAGCATTTT. Residues: CASSITGGDGYQPQHF.